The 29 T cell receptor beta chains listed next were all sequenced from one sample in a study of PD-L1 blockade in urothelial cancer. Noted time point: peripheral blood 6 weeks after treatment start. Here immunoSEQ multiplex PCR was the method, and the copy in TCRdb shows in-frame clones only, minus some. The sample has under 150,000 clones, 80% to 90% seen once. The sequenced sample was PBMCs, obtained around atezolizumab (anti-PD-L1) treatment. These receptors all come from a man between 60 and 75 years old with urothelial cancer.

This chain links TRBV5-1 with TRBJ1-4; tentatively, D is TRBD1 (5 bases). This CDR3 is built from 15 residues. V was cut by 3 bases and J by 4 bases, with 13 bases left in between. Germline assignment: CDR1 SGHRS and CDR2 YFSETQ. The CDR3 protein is CASSYSQGGNEKLFF. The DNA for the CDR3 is TGCGCCAGCAGCTACTCTCAGGGTGGTAATGAAAAACTGTTTTTT.

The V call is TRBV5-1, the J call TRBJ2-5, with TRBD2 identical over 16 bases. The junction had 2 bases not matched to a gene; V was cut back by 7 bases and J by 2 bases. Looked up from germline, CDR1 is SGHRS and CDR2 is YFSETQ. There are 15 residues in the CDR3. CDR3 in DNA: TGCGCCAGCTGGGGACTAGCGGGGGGGCAAGAGACCCAGTACTTC. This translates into CASWGLAGGQETQYF.

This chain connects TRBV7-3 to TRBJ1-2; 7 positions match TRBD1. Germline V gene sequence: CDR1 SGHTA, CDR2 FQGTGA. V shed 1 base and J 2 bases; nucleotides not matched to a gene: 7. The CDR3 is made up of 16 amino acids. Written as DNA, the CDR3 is TGTGCCAGCAGCTTAAGAGGCGGGGACAGCAACTATGGCTACACCTTC. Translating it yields CASSLRGGDSNYGYTF.

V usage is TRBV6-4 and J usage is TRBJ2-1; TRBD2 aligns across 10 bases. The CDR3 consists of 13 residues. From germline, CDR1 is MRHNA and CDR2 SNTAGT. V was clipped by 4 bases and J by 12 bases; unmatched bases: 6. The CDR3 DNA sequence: TGTGCCAGCAGTGTGCTAGCGGGAGATGCGCAGTTCTTC. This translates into CASSVLAGDAQFF.

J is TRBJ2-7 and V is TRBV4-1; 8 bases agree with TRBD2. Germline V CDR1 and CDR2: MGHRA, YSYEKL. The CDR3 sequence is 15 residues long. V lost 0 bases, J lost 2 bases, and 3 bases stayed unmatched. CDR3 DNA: TGCGCCAGCAGCCAAGATAGCGGGGTAACCTACGAGCAGTACTTC. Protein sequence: CASSQDSGVTYEQYF.

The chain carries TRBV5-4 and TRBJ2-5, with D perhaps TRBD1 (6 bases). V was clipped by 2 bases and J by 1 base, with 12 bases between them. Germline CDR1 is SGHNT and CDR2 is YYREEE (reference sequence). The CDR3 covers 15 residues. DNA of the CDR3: TGTGCCAGCAGCTTCGATACAGGGTCCCAAGAGACCCAGTACTTC. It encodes CASSFDTGSQETQYF.

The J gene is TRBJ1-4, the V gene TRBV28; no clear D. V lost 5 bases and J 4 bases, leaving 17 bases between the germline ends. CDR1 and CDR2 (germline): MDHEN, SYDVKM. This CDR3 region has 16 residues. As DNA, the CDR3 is TGTGCCAGCAGTCCCCCCGCGACTAGCTTTAATGAAAAACTGTTTTTT. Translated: CASSPPATSFNEKLFF.

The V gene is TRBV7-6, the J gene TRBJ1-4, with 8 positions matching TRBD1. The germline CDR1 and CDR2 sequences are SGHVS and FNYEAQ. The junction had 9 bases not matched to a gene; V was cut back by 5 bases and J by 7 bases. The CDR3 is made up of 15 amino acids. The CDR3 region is CASSLDGQGREKLFF. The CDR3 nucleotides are TGTGCCAGCAGCCTCGACGGACAGGGACGTGAAAAACTGTTTTTT.

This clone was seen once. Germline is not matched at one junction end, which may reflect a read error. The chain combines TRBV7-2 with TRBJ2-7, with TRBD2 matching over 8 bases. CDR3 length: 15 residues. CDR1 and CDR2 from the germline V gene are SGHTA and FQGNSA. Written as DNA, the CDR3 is TGTGCCAGCAGCTTAAGCGGGGGATACTCCCACGAGCAGTACTTC. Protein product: CASSLSGGYSHEQYF.

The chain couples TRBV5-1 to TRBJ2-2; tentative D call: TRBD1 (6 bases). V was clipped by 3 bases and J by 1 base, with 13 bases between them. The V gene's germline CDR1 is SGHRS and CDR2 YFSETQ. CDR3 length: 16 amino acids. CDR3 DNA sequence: TGCGCCAGCAGCTGGAACAGGGCTGGGAACACCGGGGAGCTGTTTTTT. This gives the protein CASSWNRAGNTGELFF.

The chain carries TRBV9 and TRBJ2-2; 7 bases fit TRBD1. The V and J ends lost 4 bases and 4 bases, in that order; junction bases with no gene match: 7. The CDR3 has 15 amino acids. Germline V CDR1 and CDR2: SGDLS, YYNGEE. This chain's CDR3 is CASSSPTGSTGELFF. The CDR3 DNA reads TGTGCCAGCAGCTCCCCGACAGGGAGCACCGGGGAGCTGTTTTTT.

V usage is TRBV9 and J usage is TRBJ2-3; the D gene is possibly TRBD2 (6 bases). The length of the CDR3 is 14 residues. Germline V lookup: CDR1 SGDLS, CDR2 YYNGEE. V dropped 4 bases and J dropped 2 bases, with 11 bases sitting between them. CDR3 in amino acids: CASSRDFSTDTQYF. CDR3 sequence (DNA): TGTGCCAGCAGCCGGGACTTTTCCACAGATACGCAGTATTTT.

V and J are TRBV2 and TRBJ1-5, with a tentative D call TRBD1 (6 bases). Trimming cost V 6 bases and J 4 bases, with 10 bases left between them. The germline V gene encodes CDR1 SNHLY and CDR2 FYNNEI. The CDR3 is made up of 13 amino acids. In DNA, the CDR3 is TGTGCCAGCAGGGCAGGGGTTAATCAGCCCCAGCATTTT. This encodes CASRAGVNQPQHF.

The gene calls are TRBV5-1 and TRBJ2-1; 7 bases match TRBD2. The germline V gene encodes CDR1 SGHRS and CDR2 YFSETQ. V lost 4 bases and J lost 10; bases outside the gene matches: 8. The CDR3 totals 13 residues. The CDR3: CASSPAGEGEQFF. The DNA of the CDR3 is TGCGCCAGCAGCCCGGCGGGAGAAGGAGAGCAGTTCTTC.

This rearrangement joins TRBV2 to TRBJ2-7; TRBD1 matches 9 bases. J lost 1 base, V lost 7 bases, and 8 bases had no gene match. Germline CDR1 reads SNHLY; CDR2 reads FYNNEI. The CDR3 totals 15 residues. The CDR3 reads CASTLTGGKSYEQYF. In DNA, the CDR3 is TGTGCCAGCACTTTAACAGGGGGCAAATCCTACGAGCAGTACTTC. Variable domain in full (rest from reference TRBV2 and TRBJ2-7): EPEVTQTPSHQVTQMGQEVILRCVPISNHLYFYWYRQILGQKVEFLVSFYNNEISEKSEIFDDQFSVERPDGSNFTLKIRSTKLEDSAMYFCASTLTGGKSYEQYFGPGTRLTVT.

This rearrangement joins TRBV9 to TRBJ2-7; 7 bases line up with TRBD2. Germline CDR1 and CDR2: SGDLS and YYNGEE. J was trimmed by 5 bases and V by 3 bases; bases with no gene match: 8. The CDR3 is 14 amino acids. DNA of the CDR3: TGTGCCAGCAGCGGGGGGGGGAGGTCGGACGAGCAGTACTTC. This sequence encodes CASSGGGRSDEQYF.

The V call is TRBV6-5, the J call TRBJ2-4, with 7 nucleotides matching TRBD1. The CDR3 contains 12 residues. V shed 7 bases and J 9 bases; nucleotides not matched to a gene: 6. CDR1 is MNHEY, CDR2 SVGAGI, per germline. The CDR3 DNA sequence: TGTGCCAGCATAGACAGGGCGGGCATTCAGTACTTC. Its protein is CASIDRAGIQYF.

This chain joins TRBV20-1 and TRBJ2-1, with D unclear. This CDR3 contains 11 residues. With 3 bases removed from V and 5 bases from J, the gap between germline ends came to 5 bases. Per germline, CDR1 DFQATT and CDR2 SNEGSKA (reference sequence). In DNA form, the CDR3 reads TGCAGTGCTAGTAACAACAATGAGCAGTTCTTC. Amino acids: CSASNNNEQFF.

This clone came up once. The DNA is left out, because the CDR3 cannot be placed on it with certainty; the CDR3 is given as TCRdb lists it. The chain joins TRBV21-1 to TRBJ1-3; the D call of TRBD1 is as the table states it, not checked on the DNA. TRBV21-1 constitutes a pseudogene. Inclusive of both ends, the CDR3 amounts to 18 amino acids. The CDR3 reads CASNWGQGAPGSGNTIYF.

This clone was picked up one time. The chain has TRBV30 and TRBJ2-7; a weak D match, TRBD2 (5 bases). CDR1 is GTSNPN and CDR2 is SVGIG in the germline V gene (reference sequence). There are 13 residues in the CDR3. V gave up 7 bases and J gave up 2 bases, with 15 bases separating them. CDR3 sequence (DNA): TGTGCCTCCAACCGAGAGGGCCCCTACGAGCAGTACTTC. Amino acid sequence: CASNREGPYEQYF.

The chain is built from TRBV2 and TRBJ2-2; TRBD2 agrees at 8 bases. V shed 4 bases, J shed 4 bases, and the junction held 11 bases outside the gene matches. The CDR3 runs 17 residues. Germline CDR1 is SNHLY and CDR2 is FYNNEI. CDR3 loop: CASSVNSGKGVTGELFF. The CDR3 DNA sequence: TGTGCCAGCAGTGTCAATAGCGGGAAAGGTGTCACCGGGGAGCTGTTTTTT.

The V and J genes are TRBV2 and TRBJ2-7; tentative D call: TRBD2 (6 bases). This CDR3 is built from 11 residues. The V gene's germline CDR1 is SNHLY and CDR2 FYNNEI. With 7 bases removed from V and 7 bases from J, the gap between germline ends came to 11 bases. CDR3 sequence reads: CASTGLMEQYF. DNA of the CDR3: TGTGCCAGCACGGGACTTATGGAGCAGTACTTC. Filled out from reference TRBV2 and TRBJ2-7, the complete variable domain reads EPEVTQTPSHQVTQMGQEVILRCVPISNHLYFYWYRQILGQKVEFLVSFYNNEISEKSEIFDDQFSVERPDGSNFTLKIRSTKLEDSAMYFCASTGLMEQYFGPGTRLTVT.

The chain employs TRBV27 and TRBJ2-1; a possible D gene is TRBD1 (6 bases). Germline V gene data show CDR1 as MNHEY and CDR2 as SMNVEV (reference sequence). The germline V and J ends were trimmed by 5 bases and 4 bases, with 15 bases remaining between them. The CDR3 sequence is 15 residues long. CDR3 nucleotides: TGTGCCAGCAGTATACAGGGACAAACGTACAATGAGCAGTTCTTC. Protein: CASSIQGQTYNEQFF.

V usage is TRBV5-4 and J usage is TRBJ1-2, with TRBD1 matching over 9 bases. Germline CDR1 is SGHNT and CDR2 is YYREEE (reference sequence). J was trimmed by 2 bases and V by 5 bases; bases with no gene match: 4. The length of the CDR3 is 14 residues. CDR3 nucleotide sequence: TGTGCCAGCAGAACCACAGGGGGCAACTATGGCTACACCTTC. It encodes CASRTTGGNYGYTF.

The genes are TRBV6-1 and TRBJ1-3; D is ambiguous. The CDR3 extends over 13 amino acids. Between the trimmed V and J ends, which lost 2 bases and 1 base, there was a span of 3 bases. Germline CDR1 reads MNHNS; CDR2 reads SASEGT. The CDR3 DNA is TGTGCCAGCAGTGAACAGTCTGGAAACACCATATATTTT. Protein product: CASSEQSGNTIYF.

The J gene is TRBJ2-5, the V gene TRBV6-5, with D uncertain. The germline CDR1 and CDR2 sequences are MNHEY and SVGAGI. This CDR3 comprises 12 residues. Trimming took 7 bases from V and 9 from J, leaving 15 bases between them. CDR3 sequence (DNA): TGTGCCAGCACCTCTCAAATCGGGTCCCAGTACTTC. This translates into CASTSQIGSQYF.

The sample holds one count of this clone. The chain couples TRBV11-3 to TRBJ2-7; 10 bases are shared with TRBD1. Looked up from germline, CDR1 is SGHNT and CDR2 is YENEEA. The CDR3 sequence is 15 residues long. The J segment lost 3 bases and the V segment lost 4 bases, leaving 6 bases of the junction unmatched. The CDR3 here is CASSWEGTGDYEQYF. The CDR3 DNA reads TGTGCCAGCAGCTGGGAAGGGACAGGGGACTACGAGCAGTACTTC.

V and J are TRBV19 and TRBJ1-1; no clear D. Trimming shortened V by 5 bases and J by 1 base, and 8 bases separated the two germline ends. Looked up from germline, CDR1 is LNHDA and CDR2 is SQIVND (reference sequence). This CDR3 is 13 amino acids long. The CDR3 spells CASSLAENTEAFF. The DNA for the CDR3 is TGTGCCAGTAGTCTCGCGGAGAACACTGAAGCTTTCTTT.

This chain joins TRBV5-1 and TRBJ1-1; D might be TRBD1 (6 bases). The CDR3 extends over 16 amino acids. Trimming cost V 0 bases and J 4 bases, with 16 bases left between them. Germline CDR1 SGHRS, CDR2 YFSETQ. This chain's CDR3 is CASSLGDTFRGTEAFF. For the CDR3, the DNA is TGCGCCAGCAGCTTGGGGGACACGTTTAGGGGCACTGAAGCTTTCTTT.